This T cell receptor (beta chain) was profiled in a study of OX40 agonist ivuxolimab in advanced cancers. The CDR3 loop spans 14 amino acids. The V segment lost 0 bases and the J segment 3 bases; nucleotides outside the gene matches: 1. The germline V gene encodes CDR1 SGHRS and CDR2 YFSETQ. Using immunoSEQ multiplex PCR, the repertoire was profiled, and TCRdb retains in-frame clones only, with some absent. The data hold 35,000 to 45,000 clones, with approximately 80% observed a single time. The sequence derives from an adult with an advanced solid tumor such as melanoma, head and neck, liver or kidney cancer. The material was CD4+ or CD8+ T cells sorted from blood, obtained in a trial of the OX40 agonist ivuxolimab. The J gene is TRBJ2-7, the V gene TRBV5-1, with 9 positions matching TRBD2. CDR3 loop: CASSLETSGYEQYF. The CDR3 DNA sequence: TGCGCCAGCAGCTTGGAGACTAGCGGCTACGAGCAGTACTTC.